Given below is one T cell receptor (beta chain) in context. Its target is not known. This sample stems from a study of Ad26.COV2.S vaccination and SARS-CoV-2 variants. Study outcomes and limitations: Total responses of T cells may have been underestimated by the analyses of TCR breadth and depth. The study found higher spike-specific TCR breadth in vaccine than placebo recipients.

This sample's treatment: 15 to 20 received Ad26.COV2.S at low or high dose, single or two shots; about 5 received placebo; per-sample allocation not given. Sampling was performed 63 days after the first vaccine or placebo injection. Boston supplied an adult donor aged 18-55 years. The assay was immunoSEQ multiplex PCR, and TCRdb's table has in-frame clones only and misses some. This sample has approximately 350,000 clones, with under 90% found just once. The CDR3 sequence is 15 residues long. The V and J ends lost 4 bases and 3 bases respectively, with 11 bases between them. The germline V gene has CDR1 SGHKS and CDR2 YYEKEE (reference sequence).

The genes are TRBV5-5 and TRBJ2-6; the D gene could be TRBD1 or TRBD2 (6 bases each). The TCR originated in a person between 18 and 60 years old who received the Ad26.COV2.S COVID-19 vaccine or a placebo. Sequenced here: peripheral blood, sampled in a trial of Ad26.COV2.S vaccine versus placebo. DNA for the CDR3: TGTGCCAGCAGCCCGAGGGGGGATGGGGCCAACGTCCTGACTTTC. It yields the protein CASSPRGDGANVLTF.